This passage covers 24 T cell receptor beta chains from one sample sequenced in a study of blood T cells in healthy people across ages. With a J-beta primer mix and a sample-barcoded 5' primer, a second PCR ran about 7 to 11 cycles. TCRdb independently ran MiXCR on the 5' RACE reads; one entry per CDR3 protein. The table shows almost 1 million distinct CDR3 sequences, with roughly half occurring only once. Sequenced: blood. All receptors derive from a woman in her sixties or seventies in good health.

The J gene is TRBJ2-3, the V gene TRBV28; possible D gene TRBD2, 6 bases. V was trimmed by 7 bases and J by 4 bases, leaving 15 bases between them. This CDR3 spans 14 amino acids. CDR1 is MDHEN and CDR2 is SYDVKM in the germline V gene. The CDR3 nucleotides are TGTGCCAGCACCCTGGGGGGACCCGCAGATACGCAGTATTTT. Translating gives CASTLGGPADTQYF.

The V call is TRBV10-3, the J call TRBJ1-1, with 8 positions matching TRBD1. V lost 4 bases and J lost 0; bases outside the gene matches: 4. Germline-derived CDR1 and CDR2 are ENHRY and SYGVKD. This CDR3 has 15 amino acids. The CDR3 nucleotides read TGTGCCATCAGTGGAGGACAGGGCATGAACACTGAAGCTTTCTTT. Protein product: CAISGGQGMNTEAFF.

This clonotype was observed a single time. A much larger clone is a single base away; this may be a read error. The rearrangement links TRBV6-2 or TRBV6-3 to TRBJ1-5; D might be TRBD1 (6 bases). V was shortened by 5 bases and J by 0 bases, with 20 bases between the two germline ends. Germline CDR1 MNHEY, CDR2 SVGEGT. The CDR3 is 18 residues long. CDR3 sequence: CASSTRMRQGGSNQPQHF. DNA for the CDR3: TGTGCCAGCAGTACGAGGATGCGCCAAGGGGGTAGCAATCAGCCCCAGCATTTT.

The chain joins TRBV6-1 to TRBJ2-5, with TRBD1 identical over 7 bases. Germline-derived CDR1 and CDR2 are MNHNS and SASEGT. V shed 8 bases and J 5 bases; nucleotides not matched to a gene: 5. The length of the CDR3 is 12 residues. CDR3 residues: CASLPRGETQYF. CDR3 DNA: TGTGCCAGCCTCCCCAGGGGGGAGACCCAGTACTTC.

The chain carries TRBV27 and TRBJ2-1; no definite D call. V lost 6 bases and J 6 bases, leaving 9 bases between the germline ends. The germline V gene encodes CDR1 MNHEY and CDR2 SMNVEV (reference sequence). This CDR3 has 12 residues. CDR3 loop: CASRSSINEQFF. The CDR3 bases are TGTGCCAGCAGGAGTTCGATCAATGAGCAGTTCTTC.

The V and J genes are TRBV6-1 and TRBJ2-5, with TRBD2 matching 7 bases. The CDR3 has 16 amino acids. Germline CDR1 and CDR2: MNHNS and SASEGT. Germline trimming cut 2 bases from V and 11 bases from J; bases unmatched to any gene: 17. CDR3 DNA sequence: TGTGCCAGCAGTGAAACAATGGGGGGGAGTAGGGATGAGCAGTACTTC. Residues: CASSETMGGSRDEQYF.

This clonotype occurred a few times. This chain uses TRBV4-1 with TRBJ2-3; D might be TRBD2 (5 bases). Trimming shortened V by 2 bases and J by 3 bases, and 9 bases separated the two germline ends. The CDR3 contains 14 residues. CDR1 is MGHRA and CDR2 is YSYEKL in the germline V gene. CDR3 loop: CASSQRRYTDTQYF. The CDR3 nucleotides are TGCGCCAGCAGCCAAAGGAGGTATACAGATACGCAGTATTTT.

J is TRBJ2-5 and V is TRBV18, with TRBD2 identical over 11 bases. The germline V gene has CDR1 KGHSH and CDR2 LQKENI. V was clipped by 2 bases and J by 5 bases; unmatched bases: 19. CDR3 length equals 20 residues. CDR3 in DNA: TGTGCCAGCTCACCAAGGGTCCATCCACAACTAGCGGGAGTGGGGGAGACCCAGTACTTC. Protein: CASSPRVHPQLAGVGETQYF.

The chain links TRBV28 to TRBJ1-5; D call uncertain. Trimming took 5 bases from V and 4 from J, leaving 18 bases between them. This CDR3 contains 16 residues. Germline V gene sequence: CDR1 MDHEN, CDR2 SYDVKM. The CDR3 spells CASSGSSQSNNQPQHF. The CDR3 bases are TGTGCCAGCAGTGGATCGTCCCAGTCAAATAATCAGCCCCAGCATTTT.

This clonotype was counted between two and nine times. The CDR3 region has the DNA TGTGCCTGGAGTGGCGGGACAGGGGTCTCCTACGAGCAGTACTTC. Its translation is CAWSGGTGVSYEQYF. The V and J genes are TRBV30 and TRBJ2-7; 10 nucleotides agree with TRBD1. Germline V CDR1 and CDR2: GTSNPN, SVGIG (reference sequence). The CDR3 sequence is 15 residues long. J lost 0 bases, V lost 1 base, and 3 bases had no gene match.

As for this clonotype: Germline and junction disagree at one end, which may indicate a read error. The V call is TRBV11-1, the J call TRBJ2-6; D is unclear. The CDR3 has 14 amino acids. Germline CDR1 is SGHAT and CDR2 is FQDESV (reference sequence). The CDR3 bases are TGTGCCGGCAGCCCCCAGTCTGGGGCCAACGTCCTGACTTTC. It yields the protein CAGSPQSGANVLTF.

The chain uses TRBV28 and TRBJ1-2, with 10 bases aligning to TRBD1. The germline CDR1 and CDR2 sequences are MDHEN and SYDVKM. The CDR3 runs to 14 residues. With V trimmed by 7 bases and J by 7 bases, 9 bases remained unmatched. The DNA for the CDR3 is TGTGCCAGCATTAAAGGGGGACAGGGGTTTGGCTACACCTTC. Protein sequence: CASIKGGQGFGYTF.

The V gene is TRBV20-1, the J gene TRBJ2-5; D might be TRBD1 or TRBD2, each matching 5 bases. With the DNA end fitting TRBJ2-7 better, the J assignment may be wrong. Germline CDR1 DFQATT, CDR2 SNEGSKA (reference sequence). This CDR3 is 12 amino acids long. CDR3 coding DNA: TGCAGTGCTAGTTCGTGGGGGAACGAGCAGTACTTC. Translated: CSASSWGNEQYF.

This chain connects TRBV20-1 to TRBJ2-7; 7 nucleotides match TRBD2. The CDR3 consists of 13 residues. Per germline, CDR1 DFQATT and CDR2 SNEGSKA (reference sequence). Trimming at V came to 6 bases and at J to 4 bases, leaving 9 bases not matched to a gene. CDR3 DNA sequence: TGCAGTGCAGAAGCCGGGACTACATACGAGCAGTACTTC. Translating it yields CSAEAGTTYEQYF.

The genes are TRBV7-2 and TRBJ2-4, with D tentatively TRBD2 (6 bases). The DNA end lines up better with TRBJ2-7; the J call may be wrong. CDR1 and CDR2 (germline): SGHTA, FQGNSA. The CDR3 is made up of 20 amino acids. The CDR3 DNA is TGTACCAGCAGCGCGGGCCTAGCATCCGGGGCTAGCGTTGGAACCTACGAGCAGTACTTC. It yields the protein CTSSAGLASGASVGTYEQYF.

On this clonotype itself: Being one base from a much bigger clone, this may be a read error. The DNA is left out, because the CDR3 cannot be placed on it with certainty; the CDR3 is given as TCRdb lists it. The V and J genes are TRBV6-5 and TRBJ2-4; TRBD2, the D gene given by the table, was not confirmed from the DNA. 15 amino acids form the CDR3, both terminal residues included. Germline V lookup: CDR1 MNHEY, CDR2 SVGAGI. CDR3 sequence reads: CASSPGVAGGNIPYF.

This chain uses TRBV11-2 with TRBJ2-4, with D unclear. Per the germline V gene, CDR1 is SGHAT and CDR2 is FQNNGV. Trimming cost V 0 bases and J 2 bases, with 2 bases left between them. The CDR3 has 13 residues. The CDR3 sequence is CASSLDTKNIQYF. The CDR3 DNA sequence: TGTGCCAGCAGCTTAGATACCAAAAACATTCAGTACTTC.

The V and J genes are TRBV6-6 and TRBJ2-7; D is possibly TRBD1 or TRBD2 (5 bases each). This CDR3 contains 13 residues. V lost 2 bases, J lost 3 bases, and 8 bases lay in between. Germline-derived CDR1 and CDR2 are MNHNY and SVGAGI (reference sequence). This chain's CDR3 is CASSYGTHYEQYF. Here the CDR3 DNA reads TGTGCCAGCAGTTACGGGACCCACTACGAGCAGTACTTC.

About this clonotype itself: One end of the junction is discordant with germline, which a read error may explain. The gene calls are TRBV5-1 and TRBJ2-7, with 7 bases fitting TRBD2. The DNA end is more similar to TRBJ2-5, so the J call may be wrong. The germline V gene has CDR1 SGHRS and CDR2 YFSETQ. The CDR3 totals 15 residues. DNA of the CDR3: TGCGCCAGCAGCTTGCGGGAGGCCAATCAAGGGACCCAGTACTTC. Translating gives CASSLREANQGTQYF.

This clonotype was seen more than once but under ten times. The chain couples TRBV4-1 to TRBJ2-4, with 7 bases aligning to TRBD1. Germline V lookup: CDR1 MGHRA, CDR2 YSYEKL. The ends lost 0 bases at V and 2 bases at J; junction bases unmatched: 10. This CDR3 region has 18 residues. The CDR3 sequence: CASSQDSPATGTKNIQYF. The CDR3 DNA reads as TGCGCCAGCAGCCAAGATTCCCCCGCGACAGGGACCAAAAACATTCAGTACTTC.

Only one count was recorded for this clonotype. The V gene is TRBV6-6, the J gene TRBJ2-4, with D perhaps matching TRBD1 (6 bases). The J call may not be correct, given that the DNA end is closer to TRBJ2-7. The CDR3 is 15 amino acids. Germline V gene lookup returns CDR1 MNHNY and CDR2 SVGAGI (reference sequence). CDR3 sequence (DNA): TGTGCCAGCACTCGATACAGGGACCTGGCAGACGAGCAGTACTTC. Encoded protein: CASTRYRDLADEQYF.

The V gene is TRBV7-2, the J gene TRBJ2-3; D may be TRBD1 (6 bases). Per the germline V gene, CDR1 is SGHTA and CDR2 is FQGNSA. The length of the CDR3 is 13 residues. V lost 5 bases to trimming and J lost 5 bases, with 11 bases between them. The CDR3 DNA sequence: TGTGCCAGCAGCCCCCACAGGGAAGATACGCAGTATTTT. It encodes CASSPHREDTQYF.

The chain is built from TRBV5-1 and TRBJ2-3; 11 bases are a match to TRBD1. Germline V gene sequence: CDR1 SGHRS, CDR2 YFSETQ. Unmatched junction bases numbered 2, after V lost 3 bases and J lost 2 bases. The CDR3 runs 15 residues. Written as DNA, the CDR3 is TGCGCCAGCAGCTGGACAGGGGGCTTCACAGATACGCAGTATTTT. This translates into CASSWTGGFTDTQYF. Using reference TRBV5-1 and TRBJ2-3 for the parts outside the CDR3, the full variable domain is KAGVTQTPRYLIKTRGQQVTLSCSPISGHRSVSWYQQTPGQGLQFLFEYFSETQRNKGNFPGRFSGRQFSNSRSEMNVSTLELGDSALYLCASSWTGGFTDTQYFGPGTRLTVL.

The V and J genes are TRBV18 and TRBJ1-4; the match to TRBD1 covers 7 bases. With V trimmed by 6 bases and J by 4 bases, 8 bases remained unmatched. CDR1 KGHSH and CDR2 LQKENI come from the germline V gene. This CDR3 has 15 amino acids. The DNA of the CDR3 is TGTGCCAGCTCGCGGACAGGACCTCTTAATGAAAAACTGTTTTTT. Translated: CASSRTGPLNEKLFF.